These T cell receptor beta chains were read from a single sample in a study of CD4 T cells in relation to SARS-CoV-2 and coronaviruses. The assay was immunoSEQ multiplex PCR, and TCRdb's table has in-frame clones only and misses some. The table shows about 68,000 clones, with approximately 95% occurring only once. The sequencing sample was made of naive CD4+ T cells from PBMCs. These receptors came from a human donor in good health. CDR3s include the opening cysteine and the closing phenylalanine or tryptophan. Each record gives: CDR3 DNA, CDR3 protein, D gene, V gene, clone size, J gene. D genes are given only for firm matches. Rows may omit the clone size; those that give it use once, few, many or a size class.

CDR3nt: TGTGCCAGCAGTAAATTTCGGGGACAGGGCGATTACACTGAAGCTTTCTTT
CDR3aa: CASSKFRGQGDYTEAFF
d_gene: TRBD1
v_gene: TRBV7-9
abundance: .
j_gene: TRBJ1-1

CDR3nt: TGTGCCAGCAGCCGCGGACGGTCAAGCTCTGGGGCCAACGTCCTGACTTTC
CDR3aa: CASSRGRSSSGANVLTF
d_gene: .
v_gene: TRBV7-3
abundance: .
j_gene: TRBJ2-6

CDR3nt: TGTGCCAGCAGTCTTTACAATGAGCAGTTCTTC
CDR3aa: CASSLYNEQFF
d_gene: .
v_gene: TRBV12-3/TRBV12-4
abundance: .
j_gene: TRBJ2-1

CDR3nt: TGCAGCGTGGACCCAGGGGGTGGGCTCTATGGCTACACCTTC
CDR3aa: CSVDPGGGLYGYTF
d_gene: TRBD1
v_gene: TRBV29-1
abundance: .
j_gene: TRBJ1-2

CDR3nt: TGTGCTAGCAGCCCCCAACCCCCGGGACTAGCGGGTGGACTTACGCAGTATTTT
CDR3aa: CASSPQPPGLAGGLTQYF
d_gene: TRBD2
v_gene: TRBV7-7
abundance: .
j_gene: TRBJ2-3

CDR3nt: TGCAGCGTTGAGGCGCCGGATGGCTACACCTTC
CDR3aa: CSVEAPDGYTF
d_gene: .
v_gene: TRBV29-1
abundance: .
j_gene: TRBJ1-2

CDR3nt: TGCGCCAGCAGTCTTCCTAGCGGGATTTGGGAGACCCAGTACTTC
CDR3aa: CASSLPSGIWETQYF
d_gene: TRBD2
v_gene: TRBV23-1
abundance: once
j_gene: TRBJ2-5

CDR3nt: TGTGCCAGCATCATGGGAGATTCCACAGATACGCAGTATTTT
CDR3aa: CASIMGDSTDTQYF
d_gene: .
v_gene: TRBV6-5
abundance: .
j_gene: TRBJ2-3

CDR3nt: TGCGCCAGCAGCTTCGGCGGGACAGGGGCCTACGAGCAGTACTTC
CDR3aa: CASSFGGTGAYEQYF
d_gene: TRBD1
v_gene: TRBV5-1
abundance: .
j_gene: TRBJ2-7

CDR3nt: TGCGCCAGCAGGACGACAGGGTCGCACGAGCAGTACTTC
CDR3aa: CASRTTGSHEQYF
d_gene: TRBD1
v_gene: TRBV10-1
abundance: .
j_gene: TRBJ2-7

CDR3nt: TGTGCCAGCAGGCCATTTGGACAGGAAAACATCGGGGAGCTGTTTTTT
CDR3aa: CASRPFGQENIGELFF
d_gene: TRBD1
v_gene: TRBV27
abundance: .
j_gene: TRBJ2-2

CDR3nt: TGTGCCAGCAGTTACGGTGTCAGGGGAAGAGGCTACACCTTC
CDR3aa: CASSYGVRGRGYTF
d_gene: .
v_gene: TRBV6-5
abundance: .
j_gene: TRBJ1-2

CDR3nt: TGTGCCAGCACATTAGGGGTTAGCTCCTATAATTCACCCCTCCACTTT
CDR3aa: CASTLGVSSYNSPLHF
d_gene: .
v_gene: TRBV2
abundance: .
j_gene: TRBJ1-6

CDR3nt: TGTGCCAGCAGTGTGGTGACAGGGGAACAGCCCCAGCATTTT
CDR3aa: CASSVVTGEQPQHF
d_gene: TRBD1
v_gene: TRBV2
abundance: .
j_gene: TRBJ1-5

CDR3nt: TGTGCCTGGAGTCTCTACAGGGGGCTGGGAGGCTACACCTTC
CDR3aa: CAWSLYRGLGGYTF
d_gene: TRBD1
v_gene: TRBV30
abundance: .
j_gene: TRBJ1-2

CDR3nt: TGTGCTAGTGGTTACCGTAGCATCACAGATACGCAGTATTTT
CDR3aa: CASGYRSITDTQYF
d_gene: .
v_gene: TRBV12-5
abundance: .
j_gene: TRBJ2-3

CDR3nt: TGTGCCAGCAGCGTATTCGCTGGCGGGGAGCTGTTTTTT
CDR3aa: CASSVFAGGELFF
d_gene: .
v_gene: TRBV9
abundance: .
j_gene: TRBJ2-2

CDR3nt: TGTGCCAGCAGCTCTACGGCCAGCACAGATACGCAGTATTTT
CDR3aa: CASSSTASTDTQYF
d_gene: .
v_gene: TRBV7-3
abundance: .
j_gene: TRBJ2-3

CDR3nt: TGTGCCACCAGGGGAGGGACTAGCGTGGGAGATACGCAGTATTTT
CDR3aa: CATRGGTSVGDTQYF
d_gene: TRBD2
v_gene: TRBV7-2
abundance: .
j_gene: TRBJ2-3

CDR3nt: TGTGCCAGCTCACCAGCGAGCCAGACCCAGTACTTC
CDR3aa: CASSPASQTQYF
d_gene: .
v_gene: TRBV18
abundance: .
j_gene: TRBJ2-5

CDR3nt: TGTGCCAGCAGCTTAGGGGGACGGATAGAGCAGTACTTC
CDR3aa: CASSLGGRIEQYF
d_gene: .
v_gene: TRBV11-1
abundance: .
j_gene: TRBJ2-7

CDR3nt: TGTGCCAGCAGCCGTGCCGGGACAGCCGCCTACGAGCAGTACTTC
CDR3aa: CASSRAGTAAYEQYF
d_gene: TRBD1
v_gene: TRBV7-2
abundance: .
j_gene: TRBJ2-7

CDR3nt: TGTGCCTGGAGTGTGGGGCGCGGGTGGGGAAAACTGTTTTTT
CDR3aa: CAWSVGRGWGKLFF
d_gene: .
v_gene: TRBV30
abundance: once
j_gene: TRBJ1-4

CDR3nt: TGTGCCAGCAGTGATGATGACGAAAAACTGTTTTTT
CDR3aa: CASSDDDEKLFF
d_gene: .
v_gene: TRBV2
abundance: .
j_gene: TRBJ1-4

CDR3nt: TGTGCCAGCAGTTTAACTAGCGGGGGGGCCATTTTCTCAGATACGCAGTATTTT
CDR3aa: CASSLTSGGAIFSDTQYF
d_gene: TRBD2
v_gene: TRBV2
abundance: .
j_gene: TRBJ2-3

CDR3nt: TGTGCCAGCAGCCAAGAGGGGAGAGGGTCAGGGACATACTATGGCTACACCTTC
CDR3aa: CASSQEGRGSGTYYGYTF
d_gene: .
v_gene: TRBV3-1/TRBV3-2
abundance: .
j_gene: TRBJ1-2

CDR3nt: TGCAGTGCTAGTTCAGGGGGCGTTTACGAGCAGTACTTC
CDR3aa: CSASSGGVYEQYF
d_gene: TRBD1
v_gene: TRBV20-1
abundance: .
j_gene: TRBJ2-7

CDR3nt: TGTGCCAGTAGTAACCCTCGGACAGGCTTAAACTACAATGAGCAGTTCTTC
CDR3aa: CASSNPRTGLNYNEQFF
d_gene: TRBD1
v_gene: TRBV19
abundance: .
j_gene: TRBJ2-1

CDR3nt: TGTGCCAGCAGCGTAGGGGGGACAGGGGATACTGAAGCTTTCTTT
CDR3aa: CASSVGGTGDTEAFF
d_gene: TRBD1
v_gene: TRBV9
abundance: .
j_gene: TRBJ1-1

CDR3nt: TGTGCCATCAGTGAGTTCCGGTCAGATACGCAGTATTTT
CDR3aa: CAISEFRSDTQYF
d_gene: .
v_gene: TRBV10-3
abundance: .
j_gene: TRBJ2-3

CDR3nt: TGCGCCAGCAGTCCAGGCCGGGGACGCACCTACGAGCAGTACTTC
CDR3aa: CASSPGRGRTYEQYF
d_gene: .
v_gene: TRBV4-3
abundance: .
j_gene: TRBJ2-7

CDR3nt: TGTGCCGGGGAAATAGCGGAAACCTACGAGCAGTACTTC
CDR3aa: CAGEIAETYEQYF
d_gene: .
v_gene: TRBV19
abundance: .
j_gene: TRBJ2-7

CDR3nt: TGCAGCGGGCGGGGAAGCTCCTACGAGCAGTACTTC
CDR3aa: CSGRGSSYEQYF
d_gene: .
v_gene: TRBV29-1
abundance: .
j_gene: TRBJ2-7

CDR3nt: TGTGCCAGCGGGGGCCGAACTAATGAAAAACTGTTTTTT
CDR3aa: CASGGRTNEKLFF
d_gene: .
v_gene: TRBV6-5
abundance: .
j_gene: TRBJ1-4

CDR3nt: TGTGCCAGCAGTTTCGGGGGGAATGAGCAGTTCTTC
CDR3aa: CASSFGGNEQFF
d_gene: TRBD2
v_gene: TRBV27
abundance: .
j_gene: TRBJ2-1

CDR3nt: TGTGCCAGCAGCTTGTTGGGGGGGCTTGGGGAGACCCAGTACTTC
CDR3aa: CASSLLGGLGETQYF
d_gene: .
v_gene: TRBV5-5
abundance: .
j_gene: TRBJ2-5

CDR3nt: TGTGCCAGCAGCAGCTACGCGGCGCGGGACGAGCAGTACTTC
CDR3aa: CASSSYAARDEQYF
d_gene: .
v_gene: TRBV28
abundance: .
j_gene: TRBJ2-7

CDR3nt: TGTGCCAGCAGCCATCGGCCAGGAAATTCACCCCTCCACTTT
CDR3aa: CASSHRPGNSPLHF
d_gene: .
v_gene: TRBV14
abundance: .
j_gene: TRBJ1-6

CDR3nt: TGTGCCAGCAGTTTAAGGTCTGGAAACACCATATATTTT
CDR3aa: CASSLRSGNTIYF
d_gene: .
v_gene: TRBV12-3/TRBV12-4
abundance: once
j_gene: TRBJ1-3

CDR3nt: TGCGCCAGCAGCCCCGGGACAGGGGGGGAAGACAGGGGCTACACCTTC
CDR3aa: CASSPGTGGEDRGYTF
d_gene: TRBD1
v_gene: TRBV5-1
abundance: few
j_gene: TRBJ1-2

CDR3nt: TGTGCCAGCAGCCCTCGAAGGGCAGGGTTTGGCTACACCTTC
CDR3aa: CASSPRRAGFGYTF
d_gene: .
v_gene: TRBV3-1/TRBV3-2
abundance: .
j_gene: TRBJ1-2

CDR3nt: TGTGCCACCAGCCGTACGGACAGGGTCTTCAGCAATCAGCCCCAGCATTTT
CDR3aa: CATSRTDRVFSNQPQHF
d_gene: TRBD1
v_gene: TRBV15
abundance: .
j_gene: TRBJ1-5

CDR3nt: TGTGCCATCAGTGAGGACAGGGTGTACTATGGCTACACCTTC
CDR3aa: CAISEDRVYYGYTF
d_gene: TRBD1
v_gene: TRBV10-3
abundance: .
j_gene: TRBJ1-2

CDR3nt: TGTGCCAGCAGCCGAGCGGGAGTACACGGGGAGCTGTTTTTT
CDR3aa: CASSRAGVHGELFF
d_gene: TRBD2
v_gene: TRBV3-1/TRBV3-2
abundance: .
j_gene: TRBJ2-2

CDR3nt: TGTGCCAGTAGTATCCAGCGGGCTACTAGCACAGATACGCAGTATTTT
CDR3aa: CASSIQRATSTDTQYF
d_gene: .
v_gene: TRBV19
abundance: once
j_gene: TRBJ2-3

CDR3nt: TGTGCCAGCAGCCAAGATCCCCAGGGGTATTTGCCCCAGCATTTT
CDR3aa: CASSQDPQGYLPQHF
d_gene: .
v_gene: TRBV3-1/TRBV3-2
abundance: .
j_gene: TRBJ1-5

CDR3nt: TGTGCCAGCGGTAGGGGTGGCGTAGCTAACTATGGCTACACCTTC
CDR3aa: CASGRGGVANYGYTF
d_gene: .
v_gene: TRBV6-6
abundance: .
j_gene: TRBJ1-2

CDR3nt: TGTGCCTGGGGACTAGCTAACAATGAGCAGTTCTTC
CDR3aa: CAWGLANNEQFF
d_gene: TRBD2
v_gene: TRBV30
abundance: once
j_gene: TRBJ2-1